These 12 T cell receptor beta chains came from one sample sequenced in a study of cytomegalovirus exposure and HLA in healthy donors (dated by TCRdb to the late 2010s). The receptor library was made with the immunoSEQ multiplex PCR assay. For the multiplex PCR, a mixture combining 60 forward primers for TCR Vbeta segments and 13 reverse primers for TCR Jbeta segments was used. TCRdb stores this immuneACCESS table with in-frame sequences only. Part of the clones is absent; in the studies checked, under half of the shortfall reflects unresolved V genes, and no reason is known for the rest. The sample yields over 130,000 clones; 50% to 75% were counted once. Of the sample, roughly 6.4% is held by the ten largest clones. The sample was PBMCs. The source is a woman aged 55 to 70 in good health and CMV-seropositive.

The J gene is TRBJ2-1, the V gene TRBV25-1; tentatively, D is TRBD1 (6 bases). CDR3 length equals 13 residues. The germline gives CDR1 MGHDK, CDR2 SYGVNS. With 4 bases removed from V and 6 bases from J, the gap between germline ends came to 10 bases. CDR3 DNA sequence: TGTGCCAGCAGTGGACAGGACCGCAATGAGCAGTTCTTC. It translates to CASSGQDRNEQFF.

A single count supports this clone. V gene TRBV2 combines with J gene TRBJ2-7; TRBD2 matches at 13 bases. Per germline, CDR1 SNHLY and CDR2 FYNNEI. V trimming: 6 bases; J trimming: 5 bases; junction bases outside the gene matches: 4. CDR3 length: 14 residues. This CDR3 reads CASRGLAGLDEQYF. CDR3 sequence (DNA): TGTGCCAGCAGGGGACTAGCGGGATTGGACGAGCAGTACTTC. Filled out from reference TRBV2 and TRBJ2-7, the complete variable domain reads EPEVTQTPSHQVTQMGQEVILRCVPISNHLYFYWYRQILGQKVEFLVSFYNNEISEKSEIFDDQFSVERPDGSNFTLKIRSTKLEDSAMYFCASRGLAGLDEQYFGPGTRLTVT.

The chain combines TRBV14 with TRBJ2-2; maybe TRBD1 (6 bases). V lost 1 base to trimming and J lost 5 bases, with 11 bases between them. CDR1 and CDR2 from the germline V gene are SGHDN and FVKESK. The CDR3 runs 15 residues. CDR3 region: CASSQARGETGELFF. CDR3 in DNA: TGTGCCAGCAGCCAAGCCAGGGGAGAAACCGGGGAGCTGTTTTTT.

The chain couples TRBV7-2 to TRBJ1-1, with TRBD1 as a possible D gene (6 bases). Trimming removed 5 bases from V and 0 bases from J, with 10 bases in between. The CDR3 totals 14 residues. The germline V gene encodes CDR1 SGHTA and CDR2 FQGNSA. The chain's CDR3 is CASSGQFMNTEAFF. DNA of the CDR3: TGTGCCAGCAGCGGACAGTTCATGAACACTGAAGCTTTCTTT.

The CDR3 region has the DNA TGCGCCAGCAGCTTGGGCTACAGATACGAGCAGTACTTC. It specifies CASSLGYRYEQYF. The chain recombines TRBV5-1 with TRBJ2-7; D is unresolved. The CDR3 extends over 13 amino acids. Germline values: CDR1 SGHRS, CDR2 YFSETQ. V was pared by 0 bases and J by 4 bases, with 8 bases between. Variable domain in full (rest from reference TRBV5-1 and TRBJ2-7): KAGVTQTPRYLIKTRGQQVTLSCSPISGHRSVSWYQQTPGQGLQFLFEYFSETQRNKGNFPGRFSGRQFSNSRSEMNVSTLELGDSALYLCASSLGYRYEQYFGPGTRLTVT.

The genes are TRBV2 and TRBJ2-7, with no clear D. V lost 3 bases and J lost 3, with 6 bases in between. The CDR3 consists of 12 residues. Germline V gene data show CDR1 as SNHLY and CDR2 as FYNNEI. CDR3 in amino acids: CASSEWLYEQYF. CDR3 DNA sequence: TGTGCCAGCAGTGAGTGGCTCTACGAGCAGTACTTC.

This clone was detected only a few times. This rearrangement joins TRBV11-1 to TRBJ2-1, with TRBD2 identical over 9 bases. The CDR3 is 14 amino acids. Germline CDR1 is SGHAT and CDR2 is FQDESV (reference sequence). V shed 5 bases, J shed 4 bases, and the junction held 3 bases outside the gene matches. Here the CDR3 DNA reads TGTGCCAGCAGCCGACTAGCGGTTTACAATGAGCAGTTCTTC. Its translation is CASSRLAVYNEQFF.

The chain employs TRBV7-3 and TRBJ2-1, with a weak D call TRBD2 (5 bases). V lost 1 base and J 6 bases, leaving 16 bases between the germline ends. Germline CDR1 SGHTA, CDR2 FQGTGA. The CDR3 totals 16 residues. The chain's CDR3 is CASSLKVGAGGNEQFF. The DNA for the CDR3 is TGTGCCAGCAGCTTAAAAGTTGGTGCGGGCGGCAATGAGCAGTTCTTC.

This chain connects TRBV5-1 to TRBJ2-3, with 10 bases lining up with TRBD2. This CDR3 region has 14 residues. V trimming: 4 bases; J trimming: 1 base; junction bases outside the gene matches: 0. From germline, CDR1 is SGHRS and CDR2 YFSETQ. The CDR3 sequence is CASSGTSGTDTQYF. The CDR3 bases are TGCGCCAGCAGCGGGACTAGCGGCACAGATACGCAGTATTTT.

This clone was observed a handful of times. This same CDR3 is encoded by further DNA sequences in the sample. The chain carries TRBV7-2 and TRBJ1-3; 9 bases line up with TRBD1. Germline V gene data show CDR1 as SGHTA and CDR2 as FQGNSA. The CDR3 contains 16 residues. The V segment lost 1 base and the J segment 4 bases; nucleotides outside the gene matches: 5. The CDR3, as DNA: TGTGCCAGCAGCTTAGAGGGACAGGGTACCGGAAACACCATATATTTT. It yields the protein CASSLEGQGTGNTIYF.

The V call is TRBV5-8, the J call TRBJ2-5; TRBD1 agrees at 7 bases. The closer fit of TRBJ2-7 to the DNA end suggests the J call may be wrong. Germline V gene data show CDR1 as SGHTS and CDR2 as YDEGEE. This CDR3 is built from 17 residues. As DNA, the CDR3 is TGTGCCAGCAGCTTGGACCGGGACAGTAAGAGCTCCTACGAGCAGTACTTC. Protein: CASSLDRDSKSSYEQYF.

The CDR3 here is CASSLGGTASNEKLFF. The DNA of the CDR3 is TGTGCCAGCAGCTTGGGCGGGACGGCTAGTAATGAAAAACTGTTTTTT. This chain links TRBV5-4 with TRBJ1-4, with a possible D match to TRBD1 (5 bases). Per germline, CDR1 SGHNT and CDR2 YYREEE (reference sequence). This CDR3 has 16 residues. The V end was cut by 0 bases, the J end by 4 bases, with 13 bases between. Full variable domain (rest looked up from reference TRBV5-4 and TRBJ1-4): ETGVTQSPTHLIKTRGQQVTLRCSSQSGHNTVSWYQQALGQGPQFIFQYYREEENGRGNFPPRFSGLQFPNYSSELNVNALELDDSALYLCASSLGGTASNEKLFFGSGTQLSVL.